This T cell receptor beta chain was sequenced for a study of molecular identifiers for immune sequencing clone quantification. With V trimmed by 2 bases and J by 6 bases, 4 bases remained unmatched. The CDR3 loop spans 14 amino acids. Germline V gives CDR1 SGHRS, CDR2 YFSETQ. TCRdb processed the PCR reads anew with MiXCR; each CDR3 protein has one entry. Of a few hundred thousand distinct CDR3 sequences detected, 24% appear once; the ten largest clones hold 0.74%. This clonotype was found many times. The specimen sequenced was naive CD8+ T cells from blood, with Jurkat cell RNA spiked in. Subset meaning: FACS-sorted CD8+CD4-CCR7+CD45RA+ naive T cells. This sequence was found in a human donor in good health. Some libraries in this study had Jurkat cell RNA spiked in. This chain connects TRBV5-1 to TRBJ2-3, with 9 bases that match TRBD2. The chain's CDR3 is CASSLKRGVDTQYF. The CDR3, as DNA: TGCGCCAGCAGCTTAAAGCGGGGGGTGGATACGCAGTATTTT. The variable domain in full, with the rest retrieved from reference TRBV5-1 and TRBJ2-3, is KAGVTQTPRYLIKTRGQQVTLSCSPISGHRSVSWYQQTPGQGLQFLFEYFSETQRNKGNFPGRFSGRQFSNSRSEMNVSTLELGDSALYLCASSLKRGVDTQYFGPGTRLTVL.